This T cell receptor beta chain was sequenced during a study of Ad26.COV2.S vaccination and SARS-CoV-2 variants. Across the whole study: The authors gave Ad26.COV2.S intramuscularly, either once or twice 56 days apart. Study-wide points: Following vaccination, spike-specific CD8+ and CD4+ T cell responses reportedly exhibited substantial breadth.

Treatment meaning: around 19 received Ad26.COV2.S at low or high dose, single or two shots; about 5 received placebo; per-sample allocation not given. The samples date from day 63 after the first vaccine or placebo injection. Donation came from an adult in Boston who was aged 18-55 years. As concerns this clone: Its target is not known.

Measured with immunoSEQ multiplex PCR; TCRdb has only the in-frame clones, and not every one. Here the sample spans 300,000 to 400,000 clones, 86% being singletons. The CDR3 sequence is 13 residues long. V lost 2 bases, J lost 4 bases, and 7 bases lay in between. Germline values: CDR1 SGHNT, CDR2 YYREEE (reference sequence). The origin of this receptor is a person aged 18-60 years who received the Ad26.COV2.S COVID-19 vaccine or a placebo. Material: peripheral blood, obtained in a trial of Ad26.COV2.S vaccine versus placebo. J is TRBJ1-3 and V is TRBV5-4; no clear D. For the CDR3, the DNA is TGTGCCAGCAGCTTTAATCCCGGAAACACCATATATTTT. It translates to CASSFNPGNTIYF.